The sequence of this T cell receptor beta chain was determined in a study of blood T cell repertoires in COVID-19. Across the whole study: Acute and convalescent COVID-19 specimens originated in the United States, Italy and Spain. T cells, B-cell-depleted T cells, or PBMCs supplied cDNA or gDNA.

Original data processing: How many nucleated cells were present was estimated from reference gene primer amplification. The assay was immunoSEQ multiplex PCR, and TCRdb's table has in-frame clones only and misses some. V, J and clone size are taken as reported in that table, and D and trimming were inferred from the DNA itself. The table has about 140,000 clones, around 80% seen once. V dropped 4 bases and J dropped 3; count of bases not matched to a gene: 5. Looked up from germline, CDR1 is KGHDR and CDR2 is SFDVKD. This CDR3 is 15 amino acids long. What was sequenced was peripheral blood. The TCR sequence derives from a man aged 45-65 years with acute or convalescent COVID-19. The chain recombines TRBV24-1 with TRBJ2-5, with TRBD2 matching 9 bases. The CDR3 loop is CATSDAGGPEETQYF. CDR3 DNA: TGTGCCACCAGTGACGCGGGGGGGCCGGAAGAGACCCAGTACTTC.